This T cell receptor (beta chain) emerged from a study of blood T cell repertoires in COVID-19. Repertoires were generated with immunoSEQ multiplex PCR, while TCRdb's copy carries only in-frame clones and drops some. The sample has about 200,000 clones, 70% to 90% seen once. In germline, CDR1 is MNHNS, CDR2 SASEGT. The CDR3 has 16 amino acids. V gave up 2 bases and J gave up 6 bases; unmatched junction bases: 5. The chain links TRBV6-1 to TRBJ2-2, with TRBD1 identical over 11 bases. The sequenced sample was peripheral blood. This TCR came from a woman between 65 and 79 years old with acute or convalescent COVID-19. In DNA, the CDR3 is TGTGCCAGCAGTGAACTGGACAGGGGGCCCCCCGGGGAGCTGTTTTTT. Its translation: CASSELDRGPPGELFF.